The text below deals with one TCR beta chain. Measured with immunoSEQ multiplex PCR; TCRdb has only the in-frame clones, and not every one. The repertoire holds about 12,000 clones, approximately 79% seen once, with about 57% in the top ten. The record originates from a study of sequential checkpoint blockade in melanoma. Study background: Patients were randomized 1:1 to nivolumab-then-ipilimumab or ipilimumab-then-nivolumab first-line. Each arm's sequence ended with maintenance nivolumab.

Treatment in this sample: randomized to nivolumab then ipilimumab (arm A) or the reverse (arm B). Patients had received no earlier DNA-damaging chemotherapy. Sorted cells were live CD3+CD8+, lacking CD19 and CD56, from PBMCs. This TCR derives from a human donor with melanoma. Sequenced here: CD8+ T cells sorted from blood (inferred from file names), sampled from a patient given nivolumab and ipilimumab in sequence.

Here the CDR3 DNA reads TGTGCCAGTAGTATAGATCTTTGGCAGGGTCGCTACGAGCAGTACTTC. Protein: CASSIDLWQGRYEQYF. The rearrangement links TRBV19 to TRBJ2-7, with D tentatively TRBD1 (5 bases). V lost 0 bases and J lost 3, with 15 bases in between. The CDR3 is made up of 16 amino acids. CDR1 and CDR2 (germline): LNHDA, SQIVND (reference sequence).